The sequence of this TCR beta chain was determined in a study of post-analysis software for immune sequencing data. Study as a whole: Secondary progressive, relapsing-remitting and progressive-relapsing multiple sclerosis were among the included disease courses. General observations from the study: With TRBV5-6, TRBV5-1 and TRBV20-1 included, about 5 TRBV segments were more frequent in patients than in controls. Patients with multiple sclerosis recorded significantly lower normalized Chao1 diversity than controls, the study found. Samples from one preparation batch, clustered by F measure, grouped strongly together.

Sequencing libraries made from TCR beta cDNA carried unique molecular identifiers. The T cell input of about 1 to 10 million gave hundreds of thousands of cDNA molecules. TCRdb independently ran MiXCR on the PCR reads; one entry per CDR3 protein. The sample contains roughly 410,000 distinct CDR3 sequences, around 37% of which appear only once. The CDR3 consists of 14 residues. Germline lookup yields CDR1 SEHNR and CDR2 FQNEAQ (reference sequence). V gave up 7 bases and J gave up 1 base; unmatched junction bases: 3. This clonotype was detected only a few times. The antigen remains unidentified. This TCR came from a girl between 5 and 17 years old with multiple sclerosis. The chain carries TRBV7-9 and TRBJ2-3; 9 bases agree with TRBD2. Sample: blood. In DNA, the CDR3 is TGTGCCAGCATCCTAGCGGGACGCACAGATACGCAGTATTTT. Translation gives CASILAGRTDTQYF.